This passage covers 9 T cell receptor beta chains from one sample sequenced in a study of cytomegalovirus exposure and HLA in healthy donors. PCR primers comprised 60 Vbeta and 13 Jbeta primers. Assay used: immunoSEQ multiplex PCR; TCRdb lists only in-frame clones, some missing. The data hold over 150,000 clones, with around 90% observed a single time. Sequences were obtained from PBMCs. These receptors all come from a woman in her 30s in good health and CMV-seronegative.

The chain is built from TRBV5-1 and TRBJ1-2; 9 bases fit TRBD1. Germline lookup yields CDR1 SGHRS and CDR2 YFSETQ. The J segment lost 8 bases and the V segment lost 4 bases, leaving 6 bases of the junction unmatched. The CDR3 length is 13 residues. The CDR3 nucleotides are TGCGCCAGCAGCGTGGGACAGGGAAGGGGCTACACCTTC. Protein sequence: CASSVGQGRGYTF.

With respect to this clone: Additional DNA sequences in this sample encode the identical CDR3. The chain employs TRBV5-1 and TRBJ1-6; D call uncertain. The CDR3 totals 17 residues. V dropped 1 base and J dropped 0 bases, with 11 bases sitting between them. The germline CDR1 and CDR2 sequences are SGHRS and YFSETQ. CDR3 bases: TGCGCCAGCAGCTTGAATCCAGCGAGCTCCTATAATTCACCCCTCCACTTT. Protein product: CASSLNPASSYNSPLHF. Variable domain in full (rest from reference TRBV5-1 and TRBJ1-6): KAGVTQTPRYLIKTRGQQVTLSCSPISGHRSVSWYQQTPGQGLQFLFEYFSETQRNKGNFPGRFSGRQFSNSRSEMNVSTLELGDSALYLCASSLNPASSYNSPLHFGNGTRLTVT.

The rearrangement uses TRBV6-5 and TRBJ2-7; D is unresolved. V lost 0 bases, J lost 2 bases, and 14 bases lay in between. The CDR3 is 16 residues long. Germline-derived CDR1 and CDR2 are MNHEY and SVGAGI. CDR3 residues: CASSYSIGSKAYEQYF. CDR3 coding DNA: TGTGCCAGCAGTTACTCAATAGGTAGCAAAGCCTACGAGCAGTACTTC.

The V and J genes are TRBV28 and TRBJ2-3; 14 nucleotides match TRBD2. Germline V gene lookup returns CDR1 MDHEN and CDR2 SYDVKM. This CDR3 comprises 18 residues. The J segment lost 5 bases and the V segment lost 3 bases, leaving 10 bases of the junction unmatched. The CDR3, as DNA: TGTGCCAGCAGTTTGAAACACGGACTAGCGGGGGGCTTAGATACGCAGTATTTT. Amino acid sequence: CASSLKHGLAGGLDTQYF.

This clone was counted once. The chain carries TRBV7-9 and TRBJ2-3; TRBD1 matches 7 bases. Germline V CDR1 and CDR2: SEHNR, FQNEAQ (reference sequence). The CDR3 extends over 17 amino acids. The V gene end was trimmed by 4 bases and the J gene end by 7 bases; junction bases not matched to a gene: 17. The CDR3 DNA follows: TGTGCCAGCAGCTCACAAAAAGGGGACAGCAACCTATATACGCAGTATTTT. This sequence encodes CASSSQKGDSNLYTQYF.

The chain uses TRBV20-1 and TRBJ2-1; TRBD1 is a possible D gene (6 bases). This CDR3 region has 11 residues. The germline V gene has CDR1 DFQATT and CDR2 SNEGSKA (reference sequence). Between the trimmed V and J ends, which lost 5 bases and 6 bases, there was a span of 8 bases. In DNA, the CDR3 is TGCAGTGCTTTACAGGGCAATGAGCAGTTCTTC. Protein: CSALQGNEQFF.

The chain combines TRBV28 with TRBJ1-1, with 8 bases identical to TRBD1. This CDR3 has 16 residues. Germline loops: CDR1 MDHEN, CDR2 SYDVKM. Trimming took 4 bases from V and 4 from J; bases not matched to a gene: 11. The CDR3 region is CASSSASGGGGTEAFF. The CDR3 nucleotides are TGTGCCAGCAGTTCAGCGTCAGGGGGCGGGGGCACTGAAGCTTTCTTT. Full variable domain (outside the CDR3, taken from reference TRBV28 and TRBJ1-1): DVKVTQSSRYLVKRTGEKVFLECVQDMDHENMFWYRQDPGLGLRLIYFSYDVKMKEKGDIPEGYSVSREKKERFSLILESASTNQTSMYLCASSSASGGGGTEAFFGQGTRLTVV.

This clone has a handful of counts. The genes are TRBV5-1 and TRBJ1-1; D gene ambiguous. Trimming removed 3 bases at V and 1 base at J, with 10 bases between. This CDR3 spans 14 amino acids. In germline, CDR1 is SGHRS, CDR2 YFSETQ. The CDR3: CASSSMRGNTEAFF. The CDR3 nucleotides are TGCGCCAGCAGCTCAATGCGAGGGAACACTGAAGCTTTCTTT.

This clone was seen just once. V is TRBV7-6 and J is TRBJ2-7; D perhaps matches TRBD1 (5 bases). In germline, CDR1 is SGHVS, CDR2 FNYEAQ. The CDR3 totals 13 residues. V was pared by 1 base and J by 5 bases, with 9 bases between. CDR3 sequence (DNA): TGTGCCAGCAGCTTAGTAGGGGCAGACGAGCAGTACTTC. The encoded protein is CASSLVGADEQYF.